A single sample gave rise to the 10 T cell receptor beta chains below, sequenced in a study of blood T cell repertoires in COVID-19. Here immunoSEQ multiplex PCR was the method, and the copy in TCRdb shows in-frame clones only, minus some. The table has around 500,000 clones, around 85% seen once. Source material: PBMCs or T cells enriched from blood (not recorded which). The receptors were sampled from a woman aged 60-70 years who had recovered from COVID-19.

V is TRBV9 and J is TRBJ1-2; TRBD1 aligns across 8 bases. With 4 bases clipped from V and 1 base from J, the junction kept 9 bases outside the gene matches. CDR3 length equals 16 residues. Per the germline V gene, CDR1 is SGDLS and CDR2 is YYNGEE. The CDR3 region has the DNA TGTGCCAGCAGCCCAGGACAGGGCATGGGTAACTATGGCTACACCTTC. Its protein product is CASSPGQGMGNYGYTF. The complete variable domain, with remaining parts taken from reference TRBV9 and TRBJ1-2, reads DSGVTQTPKHLITATGQRVTLRCSPRSGDLSVYWYQQSLDQGLQFLIQYYNGEERAKGNILERFSAQQFPDLHSELNLSSLELGDSALYFCASSPGQGMGNYGYTFGSGTRLTVV.

This clone was counted once. J is TRBJ2-7 and V is TRBV7-9; 8 bases are shared with TRBD1. V trimming: 2 bases; J trimming: 3 bases; junction bases outside the gene matches: 3. The CDR3 consists of 14 residues. Germline V gene data show CDR1 as SEHNR and CDR2 as FQNEAQ (reference sequence). CDR3 sequence: CASSLYRGDYEQYF. CDR3 nucleotide sequence: TGTGCCAGCAGCTTATACAGGGGGGACTACGAGCAGTACTTC.

This chain joins TRBV5-6 and TRBJ2-7; 7 bases align to TRBD1. The germline CDR1 and CDR2 sequences are SGHDT and YYEEEE. The J segment lost 7 bases and the V segment lost 3 bases, leaving 7 bases of the junction unmatched. CDR3 length: 13 amino acids. The CDR3 DNA follows: TGTGCCAGCAGCTCGACAGGGTCTTGGGAGCAGTACTTC. Encoded protein: CASSSTGSWEQYF.

This rearrangement joins TRBV11-2 to TRBJ2-1; 7 nucleotides align to TRBD2. This CDR3 comprises 14 residues. V was clipped by 3 bases and J by 4 bases; unmatched bases: 3. CDR1 and CDR2 from the germline V gene are SGHAT and FQNNGV. The CDR3 coding sequence is TGTGCCAGCAGCTTCGGGGGACTATACAATGAGCAGTTCTTC. Encoded protein: CASSFGGLYNEQFF.

The V and J genes are TRBV6-4 and TRBJ1-2, with D possibly being TRBD1 (5 bases). V was pared by 4 bases and J by 8 bases, with 11 bases between. The CDR3 totals 12 residues. Germline CDR1 and CDR2: MRHNA and SNTAGT. DNA of the CDR3: TGTGCCAGCAGTGCAGGGAATCAGGGCTACACCTTC. Translating gives CASSAGNQGYTF.

The rearrangement uses TRBV5-4 and TRBJ1-2; D call uncertain. The CDR3 has 13 residues. V lost 5 bases to trimming and J lost 8 bases, with 16 bases between them. From germline, CDR1 is SGHNT and CDR2 YYREEE (reference sequence). Here the CDR3 DNA reads TGTGCCAGCAGATCCCTAGGTGTCCTAGGCTACACCTTC. This gives the protein CASRSLGVLGYTF.

The V gene is TRBV28, the J gene TRBJ2-2, with a weak D call TRBD2 (6 bases). Trimming cost V 6 bases and J 5 bases, with 10 bases left between them. The CDR3 covers 13 residues. Germline loops: CDR1 MDHEN, CDR2 SYDVKM. The CDR3 sequence is CASSGDFTGELFF. The DNA of the CDR3 is TGTGCCAGCAGCGGGGACTTTACCGGGGAGCTGTTTTTT.

The chain combines TRBV12-5 with TRBJ1-1; D unclear. The germline CDR1 and CDR2 sequences are LGHNT and FRNRAP. This CDR3 has 16 residues. V lost 0 bases to trimming and J lost 4 bases, with 15 bases between them. CDR3 sequence (DNA): TGTGCTAGTGGTTTGGTACTGGAGAAGAGGAGCACTGAAGCTTTCTTT. Translated, it gives CASGLVLEKRSTEAFF.

The gene calls are TRBV5-1 and TRBJ2-2, with a possible D match to TRBD1 (6 bases). This CDR3 is 14 amino acids long. V lost 8 bases to trimming and J lost 2 bases, with 13 bases between them. The germline V gene has CDR1 SGHRS and CDR2 YFSETQ. The CDR3 nucleotides read TGCGCCAGGGAGCAGGGGCCAAACACCGGGGAGCTGTTTTTT. Translation gives CAREQGPNTGELFF.

The chain combines TRBV5-1 with TRBJ1-2; 7 bases fit TRBD1. CDR3 size: 14 residues. The germline V gene encodes CDR1 SGHRS and CDR2 YFSETQ. Trimming cost V 7 bases and J 3 bases; bases outside gene matches: 9. Here the CDR3 reads CASGPLGTDYGYTF. CDR3 nucleotides: TGCGCCAGCGGACCCCTCGGGACAGACTATGGCTACACCTTC.